This T cell receptor (beta chain) was identified during a study of blood T cell repertoires in COVID-19. This clone was counted a single time. CDR3 length: 16 residues. Looked up from germline, CDR1 is SGHVS and CDR2 is FQNEAQ. V shed 1 base and J shed 0 bases, with 11 bases lying between them. In the study's own analysis: Amplification from reference gene primers served as the basis for estimated nucleated cell counts. Generated by immunoSEQ multiplex PCR, the TCRdb table keeps only in-frame clones and is missing some. The V and J calls and clone size were taken over from that table, and D and trimming were inferred from the DNA. Of hundreds of thousands of clones in the sample, approximately 86% were seen once.

The sample was peripheral blood. The receptor was derived from a woman aged 55 to 70 who had recovered from COVID-19. The V call is TRBV7-8, the J call TRBJ2-3; possibly TRBD1 for D (6 bases). CDR3 residues: CASSLVAGASTDTQYF. The CDR3, as DNA: TGTGCCAGCAGCTTAGTGGCAGGGGCTAGCACAGATACGCAGTATTTT.